Listed here is a single TCR beta chain. Germline V CDR1 and CDR2: DFQATT, SNEGSKA (reference sequence). The CDR3 has 15 amino acids. After removal of 6 bases from V and 6 bases from J, the junction contained 10 bases not matched to a gene. TCRdb independently ran MiXCR on the 5' RACE reads; one entry per CDR3 protein. Seen here are approximately 34,000 distinct CDR3 sequences, approximately 7% observed once, and the top ten hold approximately 23%. This record belongs to a study of T cells after yellow fever vaccination. Study summary: CD3, CD45RA, CCR7 and CD95 guided sorting of the EM, EMRA, CM and Tscm memory subsets. The fractions with low cell numbers were processed using SMART-Seq v4 Ultra Low Input. Study-level points and caveats: The booster response re-showed most primary clones: 96% CD4, around 90% CD8. Sorted memory cells at day 0 lacked detectable levels of almost all vaccine-responding clonotypes.

The receptor was isolated from a man aged 18 to 30 who received the YFV17D yellow fever vaccine. This rearrangement joins TRBV20-1 to TRBJ2-3; TRBD2 agrees at 12 bases. The sample in question was PBMCs, either bulk or a sorted T-cell subset (CD4+, CD8+, memory, or dextramer-sorted; not recorded which), obtained on the day of the first yellow fever vaccination. The CDR3 is CSAPRVTSGGDTQYF. DNA of the CDR3: TGCAGTGCCCCGAGGGTGACTAGCGGGGGTGATACGCAGTATTTT.